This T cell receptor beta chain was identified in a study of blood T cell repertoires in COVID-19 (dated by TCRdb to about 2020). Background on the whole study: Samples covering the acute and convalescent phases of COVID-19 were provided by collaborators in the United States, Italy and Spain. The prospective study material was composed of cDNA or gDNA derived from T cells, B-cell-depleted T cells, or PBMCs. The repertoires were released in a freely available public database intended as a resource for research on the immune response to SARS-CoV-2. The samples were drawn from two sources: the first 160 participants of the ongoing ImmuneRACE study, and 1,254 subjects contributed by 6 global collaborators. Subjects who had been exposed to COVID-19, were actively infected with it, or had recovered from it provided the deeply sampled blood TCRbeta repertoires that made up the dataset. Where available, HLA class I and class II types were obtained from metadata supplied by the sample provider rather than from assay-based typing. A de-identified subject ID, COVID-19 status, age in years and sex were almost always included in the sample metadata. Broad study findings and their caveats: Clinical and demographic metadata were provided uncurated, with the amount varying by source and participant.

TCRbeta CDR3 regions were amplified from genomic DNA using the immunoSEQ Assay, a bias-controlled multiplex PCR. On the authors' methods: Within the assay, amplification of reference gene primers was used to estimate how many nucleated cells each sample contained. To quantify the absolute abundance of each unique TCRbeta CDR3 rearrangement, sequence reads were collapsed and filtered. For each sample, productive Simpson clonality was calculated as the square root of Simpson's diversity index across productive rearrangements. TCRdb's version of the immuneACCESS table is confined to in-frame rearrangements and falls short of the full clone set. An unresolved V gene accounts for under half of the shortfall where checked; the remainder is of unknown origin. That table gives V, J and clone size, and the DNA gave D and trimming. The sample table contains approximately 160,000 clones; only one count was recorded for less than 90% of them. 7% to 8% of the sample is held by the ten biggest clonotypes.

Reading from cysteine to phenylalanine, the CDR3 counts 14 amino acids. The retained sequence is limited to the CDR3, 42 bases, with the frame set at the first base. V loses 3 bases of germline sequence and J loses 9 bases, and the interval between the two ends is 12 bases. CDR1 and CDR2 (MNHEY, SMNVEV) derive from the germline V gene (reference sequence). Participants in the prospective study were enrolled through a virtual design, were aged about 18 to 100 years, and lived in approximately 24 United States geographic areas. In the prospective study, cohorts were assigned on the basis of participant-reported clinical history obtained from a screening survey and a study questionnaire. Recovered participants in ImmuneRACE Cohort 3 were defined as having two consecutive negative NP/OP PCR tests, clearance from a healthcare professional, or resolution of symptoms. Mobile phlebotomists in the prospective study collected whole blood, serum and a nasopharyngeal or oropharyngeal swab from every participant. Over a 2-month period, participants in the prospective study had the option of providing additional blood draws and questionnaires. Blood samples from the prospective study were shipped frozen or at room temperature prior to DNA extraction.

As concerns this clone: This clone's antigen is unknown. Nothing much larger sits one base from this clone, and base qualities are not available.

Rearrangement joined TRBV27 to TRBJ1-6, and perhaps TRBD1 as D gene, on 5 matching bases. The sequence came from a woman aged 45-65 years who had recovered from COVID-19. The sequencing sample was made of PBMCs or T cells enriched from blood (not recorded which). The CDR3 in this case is CASSFFQGSSPLHF. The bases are TGTGCCAGCAGTTTCTTTCAGGGAAGTTCACCCCTCCACTTT.